This T cell receptor (beta chain) was captured by sequencing in a study of T cell responses to AZD1222 COVID-19 vaccine. CDR3 length: 17 residues. Germline-derived CDR1 and CDR2 are SEHNR and FQNEAQ (reference sequence). V dropped 1 base and J dropped 7; count of bases not matched to a gene: 11. The method was immunoSEQ multiplex PCR; TCRdb's version includes in-frame clones alone and lacks a portion of them. The top ten clones hold about 1.4% of a sample with about 150,000 clones, roughly 90% of them seen once. This sequence originates from an adult in good health. Specimen: peripheral blood, collected on day 0 of AZD1222 vaccination. The V gene is TRBV7-9, the J gene TRBJ2-4, with 9 bases fitting TRBD1. The CDR3 protein is CASSLGGTGRSPNIQYF. Written as DNA, the CDR3 is TGTGCCAGCAGCTTAGGGGGGACAGGGCGTTCGCCTAACATTCAGTACTTC.